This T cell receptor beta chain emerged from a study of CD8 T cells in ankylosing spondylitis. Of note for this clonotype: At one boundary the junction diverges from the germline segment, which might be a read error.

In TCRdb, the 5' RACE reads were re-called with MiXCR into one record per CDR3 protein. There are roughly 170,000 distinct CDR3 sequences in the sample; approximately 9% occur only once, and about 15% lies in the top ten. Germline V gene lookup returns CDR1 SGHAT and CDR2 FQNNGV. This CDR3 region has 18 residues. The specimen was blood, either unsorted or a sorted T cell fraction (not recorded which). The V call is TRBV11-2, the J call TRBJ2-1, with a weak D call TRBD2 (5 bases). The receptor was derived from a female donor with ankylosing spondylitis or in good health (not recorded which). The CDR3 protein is CASSSLPRRVDSYKEQFF. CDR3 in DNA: TGTGCCAGCAGCTCCCTTCCCCGGCGGGTGGACTCCTACAAAGAGCAGTTCTTC.